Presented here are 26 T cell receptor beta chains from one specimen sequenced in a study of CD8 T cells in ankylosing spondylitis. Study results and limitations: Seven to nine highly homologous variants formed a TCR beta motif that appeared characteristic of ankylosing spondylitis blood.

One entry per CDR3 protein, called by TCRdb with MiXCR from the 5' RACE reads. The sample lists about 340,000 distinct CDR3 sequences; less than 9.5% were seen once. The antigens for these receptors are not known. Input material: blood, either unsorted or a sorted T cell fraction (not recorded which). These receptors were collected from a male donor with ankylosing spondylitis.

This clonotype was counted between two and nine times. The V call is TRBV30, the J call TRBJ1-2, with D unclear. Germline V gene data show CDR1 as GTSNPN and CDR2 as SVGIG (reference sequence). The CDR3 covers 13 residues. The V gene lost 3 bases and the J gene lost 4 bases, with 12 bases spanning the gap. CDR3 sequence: CAWRAGPGYGYTF. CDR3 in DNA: TGTGCCTGGAGGGCCGGTCCTGGCTATGGCTACACCTTC.

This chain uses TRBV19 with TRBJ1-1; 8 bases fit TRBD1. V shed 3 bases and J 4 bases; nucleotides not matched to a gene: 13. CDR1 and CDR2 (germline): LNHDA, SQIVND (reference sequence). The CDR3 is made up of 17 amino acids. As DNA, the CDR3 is TGTGCCAGTAGTATCCGGACAGGGAAGAATGGAGGCACTGAAGCTTTCTTT. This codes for CASSIRTGKNGGTEAFF. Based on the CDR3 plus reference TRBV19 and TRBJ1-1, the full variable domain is DGGITQSPKYLFRKEGQNVTLSCEQNLNHDAMYWYRQDPGQGLRLIYYSQIVNDFQKGDIAEGYSVSREKKESFPLTVTSAQKNPTAFYLCASSIRTGKNGGTEAFFGQGTRLTVV.

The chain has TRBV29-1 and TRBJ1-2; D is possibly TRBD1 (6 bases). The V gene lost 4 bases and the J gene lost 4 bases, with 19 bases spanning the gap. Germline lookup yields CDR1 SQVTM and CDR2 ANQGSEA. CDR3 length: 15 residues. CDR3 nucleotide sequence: TGCAGCGTTGTAGGGACACCCTCACCGTCCTATGGCTACACCTTC. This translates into CSVVGTPSPSYGYTF.

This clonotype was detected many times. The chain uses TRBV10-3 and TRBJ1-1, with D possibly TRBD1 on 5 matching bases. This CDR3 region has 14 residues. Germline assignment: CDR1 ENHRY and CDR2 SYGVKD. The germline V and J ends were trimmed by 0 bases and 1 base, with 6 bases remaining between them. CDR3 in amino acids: CAISESRGNTEAFF. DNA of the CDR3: TGTGCCATCAGTGAGTCGAGGGGGAACACTGAAGCTTTCTTT.

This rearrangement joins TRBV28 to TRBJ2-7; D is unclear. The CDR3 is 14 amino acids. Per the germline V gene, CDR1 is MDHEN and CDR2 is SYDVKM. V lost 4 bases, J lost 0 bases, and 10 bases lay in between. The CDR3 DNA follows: TGTGCCAGCAGTTGGCGACCGAACTCCTACGAGCAGTACTTC. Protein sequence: CASSWRPNSYEQYF.

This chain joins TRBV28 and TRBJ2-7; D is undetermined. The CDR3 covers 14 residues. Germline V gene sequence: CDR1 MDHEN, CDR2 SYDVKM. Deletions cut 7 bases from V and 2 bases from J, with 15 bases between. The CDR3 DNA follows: TGTGCCAGCATCCCTTCGACGGTTACCTACGAGCAGTACTTC. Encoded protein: CASIPSTVTYEQYF.

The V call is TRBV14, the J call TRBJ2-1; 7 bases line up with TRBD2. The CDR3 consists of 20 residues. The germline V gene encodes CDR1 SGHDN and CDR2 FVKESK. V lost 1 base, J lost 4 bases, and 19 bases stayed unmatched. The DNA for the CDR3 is TGTGCCAGCAGCCAAGGTTTAGGTCAAGCGGGATCCCCTTGGTACAATGAGCAGTTCTTC. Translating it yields CASSQGLGQAGSPWYNEQFF.

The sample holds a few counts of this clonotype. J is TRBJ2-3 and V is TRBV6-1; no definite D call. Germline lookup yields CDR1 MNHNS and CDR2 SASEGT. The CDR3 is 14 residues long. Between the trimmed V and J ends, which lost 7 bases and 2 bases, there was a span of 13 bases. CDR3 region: CASNRRGVTDTQYF. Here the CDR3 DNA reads TGTGCCAGCAATCGGAGAGGAGTCACAGATACGCAGTATTTT.

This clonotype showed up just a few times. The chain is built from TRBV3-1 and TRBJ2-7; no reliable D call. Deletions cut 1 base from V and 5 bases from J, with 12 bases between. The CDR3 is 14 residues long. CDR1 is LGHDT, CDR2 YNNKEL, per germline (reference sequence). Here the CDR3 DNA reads TGTGCCAGCAGCCAAGGGGCCCAAACCGACGAGCAGTACTTC. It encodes CASSQGAQTDEQYF.

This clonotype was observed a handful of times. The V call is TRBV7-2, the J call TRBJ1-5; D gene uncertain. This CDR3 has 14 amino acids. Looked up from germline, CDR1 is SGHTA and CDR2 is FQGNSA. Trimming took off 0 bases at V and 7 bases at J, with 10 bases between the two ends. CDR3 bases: TGTGCCAGCAGCTTAGCGGCAGGCCGGCAGCCCCAGCATTTT. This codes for CASSLAAGRQPQHF.

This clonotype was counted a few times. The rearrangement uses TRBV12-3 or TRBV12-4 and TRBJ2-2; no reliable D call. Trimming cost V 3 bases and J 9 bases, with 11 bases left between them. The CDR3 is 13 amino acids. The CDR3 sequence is CASSFVPRRELFF. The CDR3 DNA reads TGTGCCAGCAGTTTTGTTCCCCGCCGGGAGCTGTTTTTT.

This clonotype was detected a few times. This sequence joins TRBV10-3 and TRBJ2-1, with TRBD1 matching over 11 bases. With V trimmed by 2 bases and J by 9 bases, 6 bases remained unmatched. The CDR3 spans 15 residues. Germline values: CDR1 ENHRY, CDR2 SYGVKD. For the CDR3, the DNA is TGTGCCATCAGTGAGGCGGGACAGGGGGTCGGTGAGCAGTTCTTC. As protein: CAISEAGQGVGEQFF.

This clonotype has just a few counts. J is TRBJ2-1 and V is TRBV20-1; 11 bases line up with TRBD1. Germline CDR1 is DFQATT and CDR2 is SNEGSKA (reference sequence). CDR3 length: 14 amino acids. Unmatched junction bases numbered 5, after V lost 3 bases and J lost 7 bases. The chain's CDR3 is CSASGQGAGNEQFF. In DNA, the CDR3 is TGCAGTGCTAGTGGACAGGGGGCTGGGAATGAGCAGTTCTTC.

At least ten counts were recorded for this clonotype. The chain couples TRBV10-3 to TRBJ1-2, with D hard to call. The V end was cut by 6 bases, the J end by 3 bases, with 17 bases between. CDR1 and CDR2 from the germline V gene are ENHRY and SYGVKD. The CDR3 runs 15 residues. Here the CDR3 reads CAIRDGRSSDYGYTF. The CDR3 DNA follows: TGTGCCATCAGGGACGGACGGAGTTCTGACTATGGCTACACCTTC.

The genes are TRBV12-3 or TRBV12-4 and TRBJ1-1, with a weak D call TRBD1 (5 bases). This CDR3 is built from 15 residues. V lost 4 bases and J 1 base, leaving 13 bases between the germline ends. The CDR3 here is CASSSPPTGNTEAFF. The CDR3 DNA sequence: TGTGCCAGCAGTTCCCCTCCCACAGGGAACACTGAAGCTTTCTTT.

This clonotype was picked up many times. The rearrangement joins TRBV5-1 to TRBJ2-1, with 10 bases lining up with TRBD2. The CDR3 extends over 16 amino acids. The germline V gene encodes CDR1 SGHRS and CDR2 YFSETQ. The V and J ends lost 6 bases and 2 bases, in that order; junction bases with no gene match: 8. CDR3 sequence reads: CASTRTSGTTYNEQFF. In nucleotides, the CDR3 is TGCGCCAGCACTAGGACTAGCGGAACGACCTACAATGAGCAGTTCTTC.

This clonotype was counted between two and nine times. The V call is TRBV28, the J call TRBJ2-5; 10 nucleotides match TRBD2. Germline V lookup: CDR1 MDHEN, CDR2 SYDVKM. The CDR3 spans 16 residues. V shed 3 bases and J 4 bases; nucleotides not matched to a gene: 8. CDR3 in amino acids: CASSFGGLAGVETQYF. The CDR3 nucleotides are TGTGCCAGCAGTTTTGGAGGGCTAGCGGGAGTAGAGACCCAGTACTTC.

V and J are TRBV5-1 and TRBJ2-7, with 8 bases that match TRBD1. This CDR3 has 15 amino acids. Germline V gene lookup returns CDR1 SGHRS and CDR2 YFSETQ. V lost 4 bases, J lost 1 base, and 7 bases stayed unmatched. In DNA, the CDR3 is TGCGCCAGCAGCGTGACAGGGGCGGTATCCTACGAGCAGTACTTC. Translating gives CASSVTGAVSYEQYF.

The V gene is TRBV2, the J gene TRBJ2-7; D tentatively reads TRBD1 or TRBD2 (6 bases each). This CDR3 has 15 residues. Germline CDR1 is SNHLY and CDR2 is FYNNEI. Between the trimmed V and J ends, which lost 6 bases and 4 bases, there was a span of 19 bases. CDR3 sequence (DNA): TGTGCCAGCAGCGGGTTCGGGGGCTTACCGTACGAGCAGTACTTC. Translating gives CASSGFGGLPYEQYF.

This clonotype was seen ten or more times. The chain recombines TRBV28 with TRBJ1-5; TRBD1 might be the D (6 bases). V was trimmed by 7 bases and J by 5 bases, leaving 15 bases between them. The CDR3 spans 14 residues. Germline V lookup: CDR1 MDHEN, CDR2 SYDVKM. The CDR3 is CASTPGGADQPQHF. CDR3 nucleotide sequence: TGTGCCAGCACGCCCGGGGGCGCCGATCAGCCCCAGCATTTT.

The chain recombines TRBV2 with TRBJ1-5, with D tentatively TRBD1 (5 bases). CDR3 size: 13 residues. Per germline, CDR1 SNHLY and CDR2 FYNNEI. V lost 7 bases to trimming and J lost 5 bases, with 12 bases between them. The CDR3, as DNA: TGTGCCAGCACGAGGGACCCCGATCAGCCCCAGCATTTT. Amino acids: CASTRDPDQPQHF.

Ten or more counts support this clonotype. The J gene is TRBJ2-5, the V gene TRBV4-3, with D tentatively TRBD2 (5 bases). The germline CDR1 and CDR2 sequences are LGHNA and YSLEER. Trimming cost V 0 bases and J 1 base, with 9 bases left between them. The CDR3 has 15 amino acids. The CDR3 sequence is CASSQDQSGQETQYF. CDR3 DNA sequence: TGCGCCAGCAGCCAAGATCAGAGCGGCCAAGAGACCCAGTACTTC.

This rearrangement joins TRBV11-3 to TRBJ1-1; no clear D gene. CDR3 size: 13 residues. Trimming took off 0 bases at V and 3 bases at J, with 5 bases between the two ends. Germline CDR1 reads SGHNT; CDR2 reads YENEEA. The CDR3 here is CASSLDSYTEAFF. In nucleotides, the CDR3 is TGTGCCAGCAGCTTAGACAGCTACACTGAAGCTTTCTTT.

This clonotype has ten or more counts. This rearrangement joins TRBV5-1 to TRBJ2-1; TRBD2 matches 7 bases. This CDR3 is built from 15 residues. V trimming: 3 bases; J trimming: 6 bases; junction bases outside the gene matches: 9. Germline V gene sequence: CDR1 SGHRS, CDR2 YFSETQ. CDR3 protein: CASSSQRGTLNEQFF. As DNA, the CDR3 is TGCGCCAGCAGCTCACAGCGGGGAACACTCAATGAGCAGTTCTTC. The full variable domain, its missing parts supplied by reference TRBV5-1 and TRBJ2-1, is KAGVTQTPRYLIKTRGQQVTLSCSPISGHRSVSWYQQTPGQGLQFLFEYFSETQRNKGNFPGRFSGRQFSNSRSEMNVSTLELGDSALYLCASSSQRGTLNEQFFGPGTRLTVL.

The CDR3 spells CSARDVGVVTGANVLTF. For the CDR3, the DNA is TGCAGTGCTAGAGATGTAGGGGTGGTTACTGGGGCCAACGTCCTGACTTTC. This rearrangement joins TRBV20-1 to TRBJ2-6, with D tentatively TRBD1 (5 bases). The CDR3 runs 17 residues. Germline V CDR1 and CDR2: DFQATT, SNEGSKA (reference sequence). Trimming shortened V by 0 bases and J by 2 bases, and 14 bases separated the two germline ends.

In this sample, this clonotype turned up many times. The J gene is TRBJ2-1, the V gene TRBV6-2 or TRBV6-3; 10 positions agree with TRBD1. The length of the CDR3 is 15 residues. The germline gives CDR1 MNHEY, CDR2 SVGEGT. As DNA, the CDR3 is TGTGCAACAGTAGGGGGACAGGGGATCTACAATGAGCAGTTCTTC. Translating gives CATVGGQGIYNEQFF.